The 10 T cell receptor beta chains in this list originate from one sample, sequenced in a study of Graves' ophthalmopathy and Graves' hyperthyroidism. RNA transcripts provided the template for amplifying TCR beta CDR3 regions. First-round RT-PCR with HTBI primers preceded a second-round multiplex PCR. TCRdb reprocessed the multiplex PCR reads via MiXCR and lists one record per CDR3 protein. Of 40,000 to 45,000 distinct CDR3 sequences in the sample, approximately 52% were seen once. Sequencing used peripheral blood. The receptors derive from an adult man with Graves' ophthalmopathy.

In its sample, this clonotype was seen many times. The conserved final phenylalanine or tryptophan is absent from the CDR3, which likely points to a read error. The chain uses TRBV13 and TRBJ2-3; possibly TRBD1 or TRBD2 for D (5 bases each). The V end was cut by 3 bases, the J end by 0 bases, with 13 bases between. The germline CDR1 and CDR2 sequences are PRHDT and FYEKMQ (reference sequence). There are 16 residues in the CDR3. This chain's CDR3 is CASSFIWGSSTDTQYL. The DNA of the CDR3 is TGTGCCAGCAGCTTCATTTGGGGGTCTAGCACAGATACGCAGTATCTT.

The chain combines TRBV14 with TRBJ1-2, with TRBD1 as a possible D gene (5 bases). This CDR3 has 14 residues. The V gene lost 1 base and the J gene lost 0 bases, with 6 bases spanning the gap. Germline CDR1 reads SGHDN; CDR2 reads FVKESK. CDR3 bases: TGTGCCAGCAGCCAAGTAGGGGCTAACTATGGCTACACCTTC. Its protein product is CASSQVGANYGYTF.

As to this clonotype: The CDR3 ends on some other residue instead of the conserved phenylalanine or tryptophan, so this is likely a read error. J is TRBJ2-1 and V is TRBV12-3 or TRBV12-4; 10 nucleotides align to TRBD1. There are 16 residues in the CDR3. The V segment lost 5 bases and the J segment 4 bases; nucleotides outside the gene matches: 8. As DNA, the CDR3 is TGTGCCAGCAGTGAGACAGGGGGCAATTTATACAATGAGCAGTTCTCC. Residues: CASSETGGNLYNEQFS.

This CDR3 reads CSVASMNTEAFF. DNA of the CDR3: TGCAGCGTCGCATCAATGAACACTGAAGCTTTCTTT. This chain links TRBV29-1 with TRBJ1-1, with D hard to call. Germline V CDR1 and CDR2: SQVTM, ANQGSEA. This CDR3 is built from 12 residues. Trimming left V 6 bases short and J 0 bases short, with 8 bases between.

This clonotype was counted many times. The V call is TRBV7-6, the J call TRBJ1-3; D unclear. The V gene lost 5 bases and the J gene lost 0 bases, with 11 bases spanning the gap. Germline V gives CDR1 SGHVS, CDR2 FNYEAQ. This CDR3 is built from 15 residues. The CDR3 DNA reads TGTGCCAGCAGCAAGTCCACCCGCTCTGGAAACACCATATATTTT. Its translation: CASSKSTRSGNTIYF. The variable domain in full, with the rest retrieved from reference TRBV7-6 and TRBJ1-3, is GAGVSQSPRYKVTKRGQDVALRCDPISGHVSLYWYRQALGQGPEFLTYFNYEAQQDKSGLPNDRFSAERPEGSISTLTIQRTEQRDSAMYRCASSKSTRSGNTIYFGEGSWLTVV.

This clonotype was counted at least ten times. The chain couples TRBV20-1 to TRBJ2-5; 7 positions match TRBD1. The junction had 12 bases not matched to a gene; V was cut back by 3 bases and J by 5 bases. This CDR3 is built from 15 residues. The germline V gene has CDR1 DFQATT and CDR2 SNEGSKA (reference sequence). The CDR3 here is CSARIRQGSIETQYF. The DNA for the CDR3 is TGCAGTGCTAGGATACGACAGGGTAGTATCGAGACCCAGTACTTC.

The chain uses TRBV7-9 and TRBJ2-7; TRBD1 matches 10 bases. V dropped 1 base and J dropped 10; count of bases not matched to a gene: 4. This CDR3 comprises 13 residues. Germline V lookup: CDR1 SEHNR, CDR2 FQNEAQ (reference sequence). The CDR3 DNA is TGTGCCAGCAGCTTAGTAGGACAGGGGGTTCAGTACGTC. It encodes CASSLVGQGVQYV.

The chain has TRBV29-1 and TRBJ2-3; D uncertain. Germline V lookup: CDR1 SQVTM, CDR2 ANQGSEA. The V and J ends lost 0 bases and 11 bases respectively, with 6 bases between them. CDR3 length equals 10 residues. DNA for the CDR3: TGCAGCGTTGAAGACACAGTGCAGTATTTT. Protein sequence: CSVEDTVQYF.

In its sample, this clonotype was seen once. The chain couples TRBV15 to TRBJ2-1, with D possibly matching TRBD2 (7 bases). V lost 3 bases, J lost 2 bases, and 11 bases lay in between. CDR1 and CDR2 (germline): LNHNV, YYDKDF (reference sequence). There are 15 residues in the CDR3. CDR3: CATSSEGGTYNEQFF. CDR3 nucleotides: TGTGCCACCAGCAGCGAGGGGGGGACCTACAATGAGCAGTTCTTC.

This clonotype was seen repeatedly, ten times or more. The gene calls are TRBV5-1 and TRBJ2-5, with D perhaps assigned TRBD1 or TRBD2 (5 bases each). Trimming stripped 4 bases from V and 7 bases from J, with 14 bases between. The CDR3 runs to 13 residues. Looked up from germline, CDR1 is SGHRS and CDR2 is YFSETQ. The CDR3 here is CASSHKNGATQYF. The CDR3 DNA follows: TGCGCCAGCAGCCATAAGAACGGGGCGACCCAGTACTTC.